The 29 T cell receptor beta chains below were found in one sample sequenced in a study of blood T cell repertoires in COVID-19. Measured with immunoSEQ multiplex PCR; TCRdb has only the in-frame clones, and not every one. Altogether about 250,000 clones are present, nearly 90% being singletons, with the ten largest covering under 4%. The sample was peripheral blood. Receptor source: a young man with active or convalescent COVID-19.

The chain has TRBV6-5 and TRBJ1-6; D perhaps matches TRBD1 (5 bases). CDR1 MNHEY and CDR2 SVGAGI come from the germline V gene. This CDR3 region has 15 residues. Trimming stripped 0 bases from V and 6 bases from J, with 9 bases between. The CDR3 bases are TGTGCCAGCAGTTACTCTGGGGGGTCTAATTCACCCCTCCACTTT. This codes for CASSYSGGSNSPLHF.

The sample holds a few counts of this clone. The V gene is TRBV6-6, the J gene TRBJ1-3, with TRBD1 as a possible D gene (6 bases). This CDR3 spans 14 amino acids. Germline CDR1 is MNHNY and CDR2 is SVGAGI (reference sequence). V dropped 6 bases and J dropped 4 bases, with 13 bases sitting between them. CDR3 region: CASRGTSRGNTIYF. CDR3 DNA: TGTGCCAGCAGAGGGACATCGCGCGGAAACACCATATATTTT.

The CDR3 DNA sequence: TGTGCCAGCACCCCCAGGGGGGGCACAGATACGCAGTATTTT. Its protein product is CASTPRGGTDTQYF. The chain joins TRBV7-9 to TRBJ2-3; a weak D match, TRBD1 (7 bases). Trimming shortened V by 7 bases and J by 1 base, and 12 bases separated the two germline ends. There are 14 residues in the CDR3. CDR1 SEHNR and CDR2 FQNEAQ come from the germline V gene (reference sequence). Full variable domain (missing parts from reference TRBV7-9 and TRBJ2-3): DTGVSQNPRHKITKRGQNVTFRCDPISEHNRLYWYRQTLGQGPEFLTYFQNEAQLEKSRLLSDRFSAERPKGSFSTLEIQRTEQGDSAMYLCASTPRGGTDTQYFGPGTRLTVL.

The V gene is TRBV7-3, the J gene TRBJ2-2; the match to TRBD1 covers 10 bases. CDR3 size: 18 residues. Per germline, CDR1 SGHTA and CDR2 FQGTGA. With 2 bases clipped from V and 1 base from J, the junction kept 7 bases outside the gene matches. In DNA, the CDR3 is TGTGCCAGCAGCTTAGCCGCGGGGACAGGGGTGAACACCGGGGAGCTGTTTTTT. Translation gives CASSLAAGTGVNTGELFF.

V is TRBV27 and J is TRBJ2-1, with 7 positions matching TRBD2. The junction had 10 bases not matched to a gene; V was cut back by 5 bases and J by 15 bases. The CDR3 is made up of 12 amino acids. Germline V lookup: CDR1 MNHEY, CDR2 SMNVEV (reference sequence). The CDR3 nucleotides read TGTGCCAGCAGTGCCCACCGACTAGCCCCGTTCTTC. Amino acids: CASSAHRLAPFF.

This rearrangement joins TRBV9 to TRBJ1-1; 8 nucleotides agree with TRBD1. Germline V lookup: CDR1 SGDLS, CDR2 YYNGEE. The CDR3 loop spans 15 amino acids. The trim removed 3 bases at V and 2 bases at J, leaving 6 bases unmatched. As DNA, the CDR3 is TGTGCCAGCAGCGCAAAGACAGGGGCCAACACTGAAGCTTTCTTT. This gives the protein CASSAKTGANTEAFF.

The genes are TRBV7-2 and TRBJ2-7; 9 positions match TRBD1. Germline CDR1 and CDR2: SGHTA and FQGNSA. The CDR3 is made up of 13 amino acids. The ends lost 2 bases at V and 6 bases at J; junction bases unmatched: 2. The CDR3, as DNA: TGTGCCAGCAGCTTAAGGGACAGGGCCGAGCAGTACTTC. Its protein is CASSLRDRAEQYF. The variable domain in full, completed from reference TRBV7-2 and TRBJ2-7, reads GAGVSQSPSNKVTEKGKDVELRCDPISGHTALYWYRQSLGQGLEFLIYFQGNSAPDKSGLPSDRFSAERTGGSVSTLTIQRTQQEDSAVYLCASSLRDRAEQYFGPGTRLTVT.

The chain is built from TRBV7-2 and TRBJ1-4; no reliable D call. V lost 6 bases and J 0 bases, leaving 11 bases between the germline ends. The CDR3 length is 15 residues. Germline lookup yields CDR1 SGHTA and CDR2 FQGNSA. CDR3 amino acids: CASSPDGTTNEKLFF. The DNA for the CDR3 is TGTGCCAGCAGTCCTGACGGGACAACTAATGAAAAACTGTTTTTT.

This sequence joins TRBV5-6 and TRBJ1-1; D is undetermined. Germline CDR1 reads SGHDT; CDR2 reads YYEEEE. Trimming left V 4 bases short and J 4 bases short, with 11 bases between. This CDR3 comprises 13 residues. CDR3 nucleotide sequence: TGTGCCAGCAGCGCTGGGCCCCTCACTGAAGCTTTCTTT. Protein sequence: CASSAGPLTEAFF.

J is TRBJ2-7 and V is TRBV5-1, with 7 bases matching TRBD1. This CDR3 comprises 12 residues. From germline, CDR1 is SGHRS and CDR2 YFSETQ. J lost 7 bases, V lost 4 bases, and 5 bases had no gene match. CDR3 residues: CASSVTGVEQYF. The CDR3 coding sequence is TGCGCCAGCAGCGTAACAGGGGTTGAGCAGTACTTC.

This chain connects TRBV5-8 to TRBJ1-3; 7 bases line up with TRBD1. The CDR3 spans 15 residues. CDR1 and CDR2 (germline): SGHTS, YDEGEE. V dropped 2 bases and J dropped 7; count of bases not matched to a gene: 9. The CDR3 is CASSFEGAKGNTIYF. CDR3 coding DNA: TGTGCCAGCAGCTTCGAGGGGGCTAAGGGCAACACCATATATTTT. The full variable domain, rest sourced from reference TRBV5-8 and TRBJ1-3, is EAGVTQSPTHLIKTRGQQATLRCSPISGHTSVYWYQQALGLGLQFLLWYDEGEERNRGNFPPRFSGRQFPNYSSELNVNALELEDSALYLCASSFEGAKGNTIYFGEGSWLTVV.

This chain joins TRBV6-1 and TRBJ1-5; 10 bases are a match to TRBD1. Germline V gives CDR1 MNHNS, CDR2 SASEGT. The CDR3 is made up of 15 amino acids. With V trimmed by 5 bases and J by 4 bases, 5 bases remained unmatched. The CDR3 region is CASSPGTGVNQPQHF. In DNA form, the CDR3 reads TGTGCCAGCAGTCCAGGGACAGGGGTAAATCAGCCCCAGCATTTT.

This clone appeared a few times. The rearrangement uses TRBV2 and TRBJ2-3; D perhaps matches TRBD2 (5 bases). This CDR3 region has 12 residues. Germline V gene lookup returns CDR1 SNHLY and CDR2 FYNNEI. V was shortened by 7 bases and J by 7 bases, with 12 bases between the two germline ends. CDR3 protein: CASTPTGNTQYF. CDR3 sequence (DNA): TGTGCCAGCACCCCAACCGGGAATACGCAGTATTTT.

This chain links TRBV18 with TRBJ2-7; 9 bases align to TRBD2. Per germline, CDR1 KGHSH and CDR2 LQKENI. The CDR3 is 14 amino acids. The V gene end was trimmed by 3 bases and the J gene end by 1 base; junction bases not matched to a gene: 1. This CDR3 is CASSPTSGSYEQYF. The CDR3 DNA reads TGTGCCAGCTCACCTACTAGCGGGTCCTACGAGCAGTACTTC.

This clone was counted only a few times. This sequence joins TRBV5-1 and TRBJ2-2, with D possibly TRBD1 on 6 matching bases. This CDR3 contains 14 residues. Trimming took off 5 bases at V and 1 base at J, with 9 bases between the two ends. Germline V gene data show CDR1 as SGHRS and CDR2 as YFSETQ. CDR3: CASSLGGNTGELFF. CDR3 nucleotides: TGCGCCAGCAGTTTAGGGGGGAACACCGGGGAGCTGTTTTTT.

This CDR3 is CASSLEIPSRYSAKNIQYF. Written as DNA, the CDR3 is TGTGCCAGCAGCTTAGAGATCCCAAGTAGATATTCAGCCAAAAACATTCAGTACTTC. The chain joins TRBV7-6 to TRBJ2-4, with D uncertain. The V end lost 1 base, the J end lost 0 bases, and 19 bases lay between the germline ends. The CDR3 runs to 19 residues. Germline CDR1 reads SGHVS; CDR2 reads FNYEAQ.

The genes are TRBV2 and TRBJ2-1; 11 nucleotides align to TRBD2. Germline CDR1 SNHLY, CDR2 FYNNEI. This CDR3 is built from 17 residues. With 5 bases clipped from V and 3 bases from J, the junction kept 9 bases outside the gene matches. The CDR3 reads CASSQRVAGGRYNEQFF. CDR3 in DNA: TGTGCCAGCAGTCAAAGAGTAGCGGGGGGGCGCTACAATGAGCAGTTCTTC.

This clone was found once. The rearrangement uses TRBV24-1 and TRBJ2-6; D is unresolved. CDR1 is KGHDR, CDR2 SFDVKD, per germline. Deletions cut 6 bases from V and 3 bases from J, with 2 bases between. This CDR3 has 12 amino acids. The CDR3 sequence: CATSRGANVLTF. CDR3 nucleotide sequence: TGTGCCACCAGTCGTGGGGCCAACGTCCTGACTTTC.

The rearrangement joins TRBV2 to TRBJ1-5; TRBD1 agrees at 7 bases. Germline CDR1 reads SNHLY; CDR2 reads FYNNEI. The junction had 8 bases not matched to a gene; V was cut back by 2 bases and J by 4 bases. The CDR3 has 16 residues. CDR3: CASSEFYRGRNQPQHF. The CDR3 DNA follows: TGTGCCAGCAGTGAATTCTATAGGGGGCGGAATCAGCCCCAGCATTTT. The variable domain in full, completed from reference TRBV2 and TRBJ1-5, reads EPEVTQTPSHQVTQMGQEVILRCVPISNHLYFYWYRQILGQKVEFLVSFYNNEISEKSEIFDDQFSVERPDGSNFTLKIRSTKLEDSAMYFCASSEFYRGRNQPQHFGDGTRLSIL.

This clone showed up just once. V and J are TRBV9 and TRBJ1-5; TRBD1 agrees at 7 bases. With V trimmed by 2 bases and J by 0 bases, 8 bases remained unmatched. Germline V lookup: CDR1 SGDLS, CDR2 YYNGEE. The CDR3 extends over 17 amino acids. The DNA for the CDR3 is TGTGCCAGCAGCGTCACAGGGGACTTTGATAGCAATCAGCCCCAGCATTTT. This gives the protein CASSVTGDFDSNQPQHF.

The gene calls are TRBV6-5 and TRBJ2-5, with 9 bases lining up with TRBD2. V was clipped by 6 bases and J by 13 bases; unmatched bases: 12. CDR3 length: 13 residues. Germline V gene data show CDR1 as MNHEY and CDR2 as SVGAGI. CDR3 DNA: TGTGCCAGCAGCCGAGGCGGGACTAGCCCATTGTACTTC. It is translated as CASSRGGTSPLYF.

The chain combines TRBV15 with TRBJ1-2; no firm D call. The CDR3 runs 14 residues. Germline CDR1 LNHNV, CDR2 YYDKDF (reference sequence). V shed 1 base and J shed 4 bases, with 10 bases lying between them. The CDR3 spells CATSRVGFSYGYTF. In DNA form, the CDR3 reads TGTGCCACCAGCAGAGTCGGGTTTAGCTATGGCTACACCTTC.

The rearrangement joins TRBV6-5 to TRBJ2-7; no reliable D call. V was pared by 7 bases and J by 7 bases, with 14 bases between. CDR1 and CDR2 from the germline V gene are MNHEY and SVGAGI. The CDR3 spans 12 residues. The CDR3, as DNA: TGTGCCAGCACTTCACCCCGGCGGGAGCAGTACTTC. It specifies CASTSPRREQYF.

The chain employs TRBV5-1 and TRBJ2-7; 8 nucleotides line up with TRBD2. CDR1 is SGHRS, CDR2 YFSETQ, per germline. This CDR3 region has 15 residues. V lost 0 bases and J lost 2; bases outside the gene matches: 4. In DNA form, the CDR3 reads TGCGCCAGCAGCTTGGATCGGGGACTAGCCTACGAGCAGTACTTC. This encodes CASSLDRGLAYEQYF.

This rearrangement joins TRBV6-6 to TRBJ2-5, with TRBD2 identical over 11 bases. This CDR3 spans 17 amino acids. CDR1 is MNHNY and CDR2 is SVGAGI in the germline V gene (reference sequence). V shed 5 bases and J 3 bases; nucleotides not matched to a gene: 11. The CDR3 loop is CASSLLTSGRGEETQYF. CDR3 bases: TGTGCCAGCAGTCTTCTTACTAGCGGGAGAGGGGAAGAGACCCAGTACTTC.

The chain is built from TRBV9 and TRBJ2-1, with 9 bases matching TRBD2. Looked up from germline, CDR1 is SGDLS and CDR2 is YYNGEE. V shed 1 base, J shed 8 bases, and the junction held 10 bases outside the gene matches. The CDR3 consists of 16 residues. The CDR3 DNA follows: TGTGCCAGCAGCGTATCAGGGGCACTAGCGGGTCATGAGCAGTTCTTC. Translation gives CASSVSGALAGHEQFF.

The chain joins TRBV15 to TRBJ2-7; 8 positions match TRBD1. The germline V gene encodes CDR1 LNHNV and CDR2 YYDKDF (reference sequence). This CDR3 contains 12 residues. Trimming took 8 bases from V and 5 from J; bases not matched to a gene: 5. The CDR3 coding sequence is TGTGCCACCTGGGACAGGTTGAACGAGCAGTACTTC. It codes for CATWDRLNEQYF.

The genes are TRBV3-1 (or the pseudogene TRBV3-2) and TRBJ2-1; 9 positions agree with TRBD2. The CDR3 contains 12 residues. With V trimmed by 3 bases and J by 15 bases, 6 bases remained unmatched. Germline CDR1 is LGHDT and CDR2 is YNNKEL (reference sequence). The CDR3 coding sequence is TGTGCCAGCAGCCAGCGGGAGGGCCGACGGTTCTTC. This gives the protein CASSQREGRRFF.

Here the CDR3 reads CASSPKRSIEAQFF. As DNA, the CDR3 is TGTGCCAGCAGCCCTAAGAGGTCTATAGAAGCACAGTTCTTC. The gene calls are TRBV7-2 and TRBJ2-1; D gene ambiguous. CDR3 length: 14 residues. With 5 bases removed from V and 13 bases from J, the gap between germline ends came to 21 bases. Per germline, CDR1 SGHTA and CDR2 FQGNSA.